This is a list of T cell receptor beta chains from one sample in a study of multiple sclerosis patients with progressive multifocal leukoencephalopathy. Only in-frame clones appear in the TCRdb table, and some are missing; sequencing was by immunoSEQ multiplex PCR. The sample gives 25,000 to 35,000 clones, approximately 89% of which show up once; around 1.5% is in the top ten. This sample comprised PBMCs, obtained from a patient treated with natalizumab. The receptor set was obtained from a human donor with multiple sclerosis. Each CDR3 is given with its conserved first and last residue. Fields, in order: D gene, V gene, J gene, clone size, CDR3 protein, CDR3 DNA. D genes are given only for firm matches. Size is omitted from some rows. Given values are once, few, many or a class for expanded clones.

>NA|TRBV5-4|TRBJ2-7|once
CASSLGASAASYEQYF
TGTGCCAGCAGCTTGGGGGCGAGTGCAGCTTCCTACGAGCAGTACTTC
>TRBD1|TRBV6-1|TRBJ1-3|NA
CASRGQGGNTIYF
TGTGCCAGCAGGGGACAGGGAGGAAACACCATATATTTT
>TRBD2|TRBV30|TRBJ2-3|NA
CAGPPSGTDTQYF
TGTGCGGGGCCGCCTAGCGGAACAGATACGCAGTATTTT
>NA|TRBV7-9|TRBJ1-5|NA
CASSGRGEGNNQPQHF
TGTGCCAGCAGCGGCAGGGGAGAAGGGAACAATCAGCCCCAGCATTTT
>NA|TRBV25-1|TRBJ1-2|NA
CASSEWGSGYGYTF
TGTGCCAGCAGTGAATGGGGGAGTGGCTATGGCTACACCTTC
>NA|TRBV5-4|TRBJ1-3|NA
CASSSVGRTAGNTIYF
TGTGCCAGCAGCTCCGTAGGTAGGACAGCTGGAAACACCATATATTTT
>NA|TRBV5-1|TRBJ1-1|once
CASSLTGKDTEAFF
TGCGCCAGCAGCTTGACAGGGAAAGACACTGAAGCTTTCTTT
>TRBD1|TRBV7-9|TRBJ1-4|NA
CASSLTRDRGEKLFF
TGTGCCAGCAGCTTAACCCGGGACAGGGGTGAAAAACTGTTTTTT
>NA|TRBV4-3|TRBJ1-6|NA
CASSQDHRLTPLHF
TGCGCCAGCAGCCAAGATCATCGGCTTACACCCCTCCACTTT
>NA|TRBV6-1|TRBJ2-3|once
CASSQSEDTQYF
TGTGCCAGCAGTCAATCTGAAGATACGCAGTATTTT
>NA|TRBV28|TRBJ1-2|NA
CASSPMGFSGGYTF
TGTGCCAGCAGTCCAATGGGTTTTAGTGGCGGCTACACCTTC
>TRBD1|TRBV28|TRBJ1-2|NA
CASSVGTDFYGYTF
TGTGCCAGCAGTGTTGGGACAGACTTCTATGGCTACACCTTC
>TRBD2|TRBV25-1|TRBJ2-7|NA
CASSESPSGREEQYF
TGTGCCAGCAGTGAATCACCTAGCGGGAGAGAGGAGCAGTACTTC
>NA|TRBV20-1|TRBJ1-2|NA
CSANGYTF
TGCAGTGCTAATGGCTACACCTTC
>NA|TRBV7-9|TRBJ1-1|NA
CATGGAAERTEAFF
TGTGCCACTGGCGGGGCCGCAGAGAGGACTGAAGCTTTCTTT
>TRBD2|TRBV28|TRBJ2-7|NA
CASTLSGSFREQYF
TGTGCCAGCACCCTGAGCGGGAGCTTCCGCGAGCAGTACTTC
>NA|TRBV6-5|TRBJ2-7|once
CASSYGAVYEQYF
TGTGCCAGCAGTTACGGGGCAGTCTACGAGCAGTACTTC
>TRBD2|TRBV28|TRBJ2-1|NA
CASSPASGRRNEQFF
TGTGCCAGCAGCCCAGCTAGCGGGAGACGAAATGAGCAGTTCTTC
>TRBD2|TRBV7-9|TRBJ2-1|NA
CASSLEGLAWEQFF
TGTGCCAGCAGCTTAGAAGGACTAGCTTGGGAGCAGTTCTTC
>NA|TRBV6-1|TRBJ1-2|NA
CASRGGRVPSGYTF
TGTGCCAGCAGGGGGGGAAGGGTACCGAGCGGCTACACCTTC
>TRBD2|TRBV4-3|TRBJ2-3|NA
CASNAGDNLDTQYF
TGCGCCAGCAACGCGGGAGATAATCTCGATACGCAGTATTTT
>TRBD1|TRBV7-8|TRBJ2-7|once
CASSLESGQGFWEQYF
TGTGCCAGCAGCTTAGAATCGGGACAGGGCTTCTGGGAGCAGTACTTC
>NA|TRBV4-2|TRBJ1-1|NA
CASSQVVKATEAFF
TGTGCCAGCAGCCAAGTCGTCAAGGCCACTGAAGCTTTCTTT
>NA|TRBV2|TRBJ2-6|once
CASWYGWGGANVLTF
TGTGCCAGCTGGTATGGCTGGGGTGGGGCCAACGTCCTGACTTTC
>NA|TRBV7-2|TRBJ2-1|NA
CASSYDHEQFF
TGTGCCAGCAGCTACGACCATGAGCAGTTCTTC
>TRBD2|TRBV28|TRBJ2-7|NA
CASSGAGLAGREQYF
TGTGCCAGCAGTGGGGCGGGGCTAGCGGGACGCGAGCAGTACTTC
>NA|TRBV4-2|TRBJ1-5|NA
CASSQEGNSNQPQHF
TGTGCCAGCAGCCAAGAAGGAAATAGCAATCAGCCCCAGCATTTT
>TRBD1|TRBV2|TRBJ2-7|NA
CASRDPGTAYEQYF
TGTGCCAGCAGGGATCCGGGGACAGCCTACGAGCAGTACTTC
>NA|TRBV5-1|TRBJ2-7|NA
CASSLGLPDPEQYF
TGCGCCAGCAGCTTGGGGCTCCCCGACCCCGAGCAGTACTTC
>TRBD2|TRBV7-9|TRBJ2-7|NA
CASSQGAGALYEQYF
TGTGCCAGCAGTCAAGGAGCGGGAGCACTCTACGAGCAGTACTTC
>NA|TRBV2|TRBJ2-2|NA
CASSEVPNTGELFF
TGTGCCAGCAGTGAAGTTCCCAACACCGGGGAGCTGTTTTTT
>NA|TRBV18|TRBJ1-2|NA
CASSTAPTGGVGGYTF
TGTGCCAGCTCAACAGCCCCGACAGGTGGTGTCGGTGGCTACACCTTC
>NA|TRBV30|TRBJ2-7|NA
CAWTTNQAANHYEQYF
TGTGCCTGGACCACAAACCAGGCGGCGAATCACTACGAGCAGTACTTC
>NA|TRBV7-2|TRBJ2-5|once
CASSPRGETQYF
TGTGCCAGCAGCCCACGAGGGGAGACCCAGTACTTC
>NA|TRBV6-5|TRBJ1-1|NA
CASSYSFSTEAFF
TGTGCCAGCAGTTATAGCTTCTCCACTGAAGCTTTCTTT
>NA|TRBV29-1|TRBJ2-3|NA
CSVVGLTSTDTQYF
TGCAGCGTAGTGGGACTCACAAGCACAGATACGCAGTATTTT
>NA|TRBV5-4|TRBJ2-5|NA
CASSSSITGSQQYF
TGTGCCAGCAGCTCGTCTATAACAGGTTCCCAGCAGTACTTC
>NA|TRBV5-1|TRBJ2-3|NA
CASGLGGTDTQYF
TGCGCCAGCGGATTGGGGGGTACAGATACGCAGTATTTT
>NA|TRBV7-9|TRBJ2-3|NA
CASSLVIADTDTQYF
TGTGCCAGCAGCTTAGTAATAGCGGACACAGATACGCAGTATTTT
>NA|TRBV5-6|TRBJ2-7|NA
CASNPAGSLSEQYF
TGTGCCAGCAATCCGGCCGGGTCCCTTAGCGAGCAGTACTTC
>NA|TRBV6-1|TRBJ1-1|few
CASSEGISYQAEAFF
TGTGCCAGCAGTGAAGGGATATCTTATCAGGCTGAAGCTTTCTTT
>NA|TRBV11-3|TRBJ2-1|NA
CASSNARGGSGPSSYNEQFF
TGTGCCAGCTCGAACGCAAGGGGGGGTAGCGGGCCGAGCTCCTACAATGAGCAGTTCTTC
>TRBD1|TRBV10-3|TRBJ1-2|NA
CAISGTGKGSTGYTF
TGTGCCATCAGTGGGACAGGGAAGGGATCGACTGGCTACACCTTC
>NA|TRBV19|TRBJ1-2|NA
CASSVGGTIGGYTF
TGTGCCAGTAGTGTAGGTGGAACAATTGGCGGCTACACCTTC
>NA|TRBV5-5|TRBJ2-1|NA
CASSLTEWQFF
TGTGCCAGCAGCTTGACAGAATGGCAGTTCTTC